The present TCR beta chain was sequenced within a study of cytotoxic CD8 clonotypes in ibrutinib-treated CLL. Overall study context: Responses comprised around 24 partial and 2 complete; at median approximately six years, about 15 remained remitted and about twelve progressed. Whole-study results and caveats: Starting clonality was above that of age-matched healthy donors and tracked circulating CD8+ T-cell counts. Public clonotypes, an uncommon group, contracted or remained stable on treatment.

About this clone: Its antigen is currently unknown.

The CDR3 is made up of 16 amino acids. Germline values: CDR1 LNHDA, CDR2 SQIVND (reference sequence). The V and J ends lost 8 bases and 7 bases, in that order; junction bases with no gene match: 13. Genomic DNA (around 2 micrograms) was obtained from cryopreserved PBMCs for construction of TCR beta libraries. TCRdb's copy holds only in-frame clones and misses some; the assay was immunoSEQ multiplex PCR. In the table there are about 160,000 clones, approximately 80% of which are singletons. The chain carries TRBV19 and TRBJ2-1; 11 nucleotides align to TRBD2. This TCR was sampled from a human donor with chronic lymphocytic leukemia. Specimen: PBMCs, collected after 12 months of ibrutinib treatment. The CDR3 is CASRTSGSGGMNEQFF. For the CDR3, the DNA is TGTGCCAGTCGTACTAGCGGGAGTGGTGGTATGAATGAGCAGTTCTTC.